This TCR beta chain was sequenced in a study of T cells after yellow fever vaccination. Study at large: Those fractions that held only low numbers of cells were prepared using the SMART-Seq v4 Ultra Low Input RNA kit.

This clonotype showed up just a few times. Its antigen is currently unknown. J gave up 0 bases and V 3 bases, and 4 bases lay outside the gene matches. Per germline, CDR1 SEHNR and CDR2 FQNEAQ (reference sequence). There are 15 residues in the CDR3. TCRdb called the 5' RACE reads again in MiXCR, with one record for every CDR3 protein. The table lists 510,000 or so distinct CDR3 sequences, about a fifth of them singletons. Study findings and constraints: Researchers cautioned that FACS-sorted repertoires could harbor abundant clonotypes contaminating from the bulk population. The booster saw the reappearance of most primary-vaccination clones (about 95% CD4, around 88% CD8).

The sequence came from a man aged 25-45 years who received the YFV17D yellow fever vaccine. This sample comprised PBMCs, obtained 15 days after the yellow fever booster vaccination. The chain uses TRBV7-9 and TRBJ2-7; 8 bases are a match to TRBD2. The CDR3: CASSLVTSGSYEQYF. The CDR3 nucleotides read TGTGCCAGCAGCTTGGTTACTAGCGGCTCCTACGAGCAGTACTTC.